The 8 T cell receptor beta chains below come from one sample, sequenced in a study of T cell changes during pregnancy in multiple sclerosis. Using immunoSEQ multiplex PCR, the repertoire was profiled, and TCRdb retains in-frame clones only, with some absent. This sample carries tens of thousands of clones, around 92% of them seen once, and the ten largest clones take 2.8%. Source: peripheral blood, taken in the third trimester of pregnancy. These receptors all stem from a female donor in good health, enrolled as a control in a pregnancy study.

The chain employs TRBV5-1 and TRBJ2-3; TRBD1 is a possible D gene (5 bases). The CDR3 consists of 16 residues. V gave up 0 bases and J gave up 2 bases, with 13 bases separating them. Germline CDR1 reads SGHRS; CDR2 reads YFSETQ. In DNA, the CDR3 is TGCGCCAGCAGCTTGGTTGGCAGGGCCGCCACAGATACGCAGTATTTT. Amino acid sequence: CASSLVGRAATDTQYF.

This chain uses TRBV29-1 with TRBJ2-1, with D possibly being TRBD2 (5 bases). V lost 4 bases to trimming and J lost 10 bases, with 29 bases between them. Per the germline V gene, CDR1 is SQVTM and CDR2 is ANQGSEA. CDR3 length: 17 amino acids. The CDR3 protein is CSVVSYLKGRSYGEQFF. CDR3 DNA: TGCAGCGTTGTGTCTTATTTAAAAGGGAGATCGTACGGGGAGCAGTTCTTC.

In its sample, this clone was seen a few times. The chain combines TRBV18 with TRBJ1-6, with D maybe TRBD1 (6 bases). CDR3 length equals 15 residues. Trimming took 2 bases from V and 10 from J, leaving 15 bases between them. CDR1 is KGHSH, CDR2 LQKENI, per germline. The CDR3 nucleotides read TGTGCCAGCTCACCAGGGGGACAAGGGGAATCACCCCTCCACTTT. Encoded protein: CASSPGGQGESPLHF.

The chain is built from TRBV5-4 and TRBJ1-2; no definite D call. CDR1 SGHNT and CDR2 YYREEE come from the germline V gene (reference sequence). This CDR3 is 14 amino acids long. Trimming removed 4 bases from V and 2 bases from J, with 12 bases in between. The CDR3 sequence is CASSRSTGNYGYTF. CDR3 coding DNA: TGTGCCAGCAGCCGGTCGACTGGGAACTATGGCTACACCTTC.

The rearrangement joins TRBV5-1 to TRBJ2-5, with D tentatively TRBD2 (7 bases). The V end was cut by 0 bases, the J end by 5 bases, with 17 bases between. The CDR3 is made up of 16 amino acids. Germline V gene data show CDR1 as SGHRS and CDR2 as YFSETQ. The DNA for the CDR3 is TGCGCCAGCAGCTTGGTTGGCGCGGGGGCAGGGGAGACCCAGTACTTC. Translating it yields CASSLVGAGAGETQYF.

The V and J genes are TRBV7-6 and TRBJ2-1; a weak D match, TRBD2 (7 bases). V was clipped by 3 bases and J by 1 base, with 13 bases between them. This CDR3 region has 16 residues. The germline CDR1 and CDR2 sequences are SGHVS and FNYEAQ. The CDR3 here is CASSFGGQGSYNEQFF. As DNA, the CDR3 is TGTGCCAGCAGCTTCGGGGGGCAGGGATCCTACAATGAGCAGTTCTTC.

The rearrangement joins TRBV5-1 to TRBJ2-2; no clear D. V lost 0 bases to trimming and J lost 5 bases, with 5 bases between them. Per the germline V gene, CDR1 is SGHRS and CDR2 is YFSETQ. The CDR3 consists of 13 residues. CDR3 nucleotide sequence: TGCGCCAGCAGCTTGGATCTGACCGGGGAGCTGTTTTTT. Amino acid sequence: CASSLDLTGELFF.

The chain carries TRBV6-5 and TRBJ1-2; D may be TRBD1 (6 bases). The CDR3 totals 13 residues. V was pared by 7 bases and J by 6 bases, with 15 bases between. Germline assignment: CDR1 MNHEY and CDR2 SVGAGI. For the CDR3, the DNA is TGTGCCAGCAAACCCCGGGACACCGATGGCTACACCTTC. Its protein product is CASKPRDTDGYTF.